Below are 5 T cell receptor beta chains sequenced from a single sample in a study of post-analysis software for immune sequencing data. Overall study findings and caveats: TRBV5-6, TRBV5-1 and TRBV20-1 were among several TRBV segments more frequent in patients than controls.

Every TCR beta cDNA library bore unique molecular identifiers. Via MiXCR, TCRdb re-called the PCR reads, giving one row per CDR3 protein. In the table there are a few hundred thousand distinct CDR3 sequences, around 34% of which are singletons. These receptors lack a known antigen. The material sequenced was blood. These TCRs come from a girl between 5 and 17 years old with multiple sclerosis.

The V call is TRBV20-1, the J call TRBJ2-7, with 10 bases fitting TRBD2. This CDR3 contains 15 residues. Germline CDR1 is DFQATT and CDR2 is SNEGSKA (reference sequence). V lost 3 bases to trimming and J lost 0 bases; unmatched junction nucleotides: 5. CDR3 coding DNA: TGCAGTGCTAGGGGGCTAGCGGGAGTCTCCTACGAGCAGTACTTC. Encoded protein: CSARGLAGVSYEQYF.

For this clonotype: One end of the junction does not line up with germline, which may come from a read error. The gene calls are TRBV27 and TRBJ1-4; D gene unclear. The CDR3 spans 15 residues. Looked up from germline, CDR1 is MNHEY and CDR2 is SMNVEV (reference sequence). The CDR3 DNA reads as TGTGCCGGCAGTCCCCGTCCGGACCATAATGAAAAACTGTTTTTT. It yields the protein CAGSPRPDHNEKLFF.

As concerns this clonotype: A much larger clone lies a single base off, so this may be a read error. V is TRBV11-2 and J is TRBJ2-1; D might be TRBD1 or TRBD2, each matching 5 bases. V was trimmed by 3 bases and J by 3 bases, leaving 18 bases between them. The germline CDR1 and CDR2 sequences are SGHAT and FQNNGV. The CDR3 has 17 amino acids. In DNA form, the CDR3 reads TGTGCCAGCAGCTTCCTAGGGGACGGGGCCAGCTACAATGAGCAGTTCTTC. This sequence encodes CASSFLGDGASYNEQFF.

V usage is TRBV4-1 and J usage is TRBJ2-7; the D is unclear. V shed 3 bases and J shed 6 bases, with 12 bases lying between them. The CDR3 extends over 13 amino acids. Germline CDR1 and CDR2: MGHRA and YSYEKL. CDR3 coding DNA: TGCGCCAGCAGCCACCAGACCTGGAGCGAGCAGTACTTC. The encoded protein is CASSHQTWSEQYF.

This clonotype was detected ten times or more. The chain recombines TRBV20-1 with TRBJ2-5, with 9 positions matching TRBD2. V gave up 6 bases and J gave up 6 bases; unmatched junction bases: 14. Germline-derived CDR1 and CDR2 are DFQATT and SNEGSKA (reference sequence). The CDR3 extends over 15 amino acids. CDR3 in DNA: TGCAGTGCAAAATCCCCCGGGACTAGCTTGCAGACCCAGTACTTC. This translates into CSAKSPGTSLQTQYF.